One and the same sample provided the 19 T cell receptor beta chains below, sequenced in a study of vaccination and CD4 T cells after COVID-19. With the Oncomine TCR Beta short-read assay, DNA from cultured CD4+ T cells was sequenced. Via MiXCR, TCRdb re-called the PCR reads, giving one row per CDR3 protein. Of 10,000 or so distinct CDR3 sequences listed, roughly 31% are singletons. No antigens are known for them. Specified treatment: roughly 11-day PBMC culture with coronavirus spike peptide pools or control peptides (ViraFEST assay). This material consisted of CD4+ T cells from blood, cultured in vitro, taken after SARS-CoV-2 vaccination. These receptors came from a human donor who had recovered from COVID-19.

The rearrangement uses TRBV7-2 and TRBJ2-1; 10 nucleotides match TRBD1. Germline CDR1 is SGHTA and CDR2 is FQGNSA. With V trimmed by 5 bases and J by 7 bases, 8 bases remained unmatched. This CDR3 spans 15 amino acids. CDR3 amino acids: CASSPRQGAGNEQFF. The CDR3 coding sequence is TGTGCCAGCAGCCCTCGACAGGGGGCGGGAAATGAGCAGTTCTTC.

Only one count was recorded for this clonotype. The J gene is TRBJ2-1, the V gene TRBV6-1, with D possibly matching TRBD1 (6 bases). Germline lookup yields CDR1 MNHNS and CDR2 SASEGT. The CDR3 extends over 16 amino acids. V lost 6 bases to trimming and J lost 4 bases, with 19 bases between them. CDR3 loop: CASRGHRQAVYNEQFF. The CDR3 DNA follows: TGTGCCAGCAGGGGACATAGGCAAGCAGTATACAATGAGCAGTTCTTC.

The chain is built from TRBV6-4 and TRBJ1-2; perhaps TRBD1 as D (6 bases). The V end lost 2 bases, the J end lost 0 bases, and 10 bases lay between the germline ends. The CDR3 runs 15 residues. Looked up from germline, CDR1 is MRHNA and CDR2 is SNTAGT. The CDR3 reads CASSDTGLANYGYTF. The CDR3 nucleotides are TGTGCCAGCAGTGACACAGGGCTCGCTAACTATGGCTACACCTTC.

The chain employs TRBV12-3 or TRBV12-4 and TRBJ1-2; D unresolved. V was pared by 3 bases and J by 2 bases, with 7 bases between. The CDR3 contains 13 residues. The CDR3 nucleotides read TGTGCCAGCAGTTTCGGGAGGAACTATGGCTACACCTTC. Amino acid sequence: CASSFGRNYGYTF.

The V and J genes are TRBV6-1 and TRBJ1-5, with D maybe TRBD1 (6 bases). Germline CDR1 is MNHNS and CDR2 is SASEGT. V lost 4 bases, J lost 7 bases, and 14 bases lay in between. This CDR3 is built from 14 residues. In nucleotides, the CDR3 is TGTGCCAGCAGTGGTTTTGGACAGACCCAGCCCCAGCATTTT. Translating gives CASSGFGQTQPQHF.

The chain carries TRBV5-1 and TRBJ2-1; D is unclear. V was shortened by 3 bases and J by 3 bases, with 16 bases between the two germline ends. Germline V gives CDR1 SGHRS, CDR2 YFSETQ. The CDR3 length is 16 residues. CDR3 DNA sequence: TGCGCCAGCAGCTCTGGACGTAGCATCCACTACAATGAGCAGTTCTTC. It specifies CASSSGRSIHYNEQFF.

The J gene is TRBJ1-4, the V gene TRBV28; no clear D. The CDR3 runs 14 residues. V lost 7 bases, J lost 3 bases, and 12 bases lay in between. Germline V gene sequence: CDR1 MDHEN, CDR2 SYDVKM. The CDR3 DNA reads as TGTGCCAGCACTCTTGGGCGGGCTAATGAAAAACTGTTTTTT. This sequence encodes CASTLGRANEKLFF. Full variable domain (remainder filled in from reference TRBV28 and TRBJ1-4): DVKVTQSSRYLVKRTGEKVFLECVQDMDHENMFWYRQDPGLGLRLIYFSYDVKMKEKGDIPEGYSVSREKKERFSLILESASTNQTSMYLCASTLGRANEKLFFGSGTQLSVL.

This clonotype showed up just a few times. The chain links TRBV7-2 to TRBJ1-5; the match to TRBD1 covers 7 bases. The CDR3 has 15 residues. Germline CDR1 and CDR2: SGHTA and FQGNSA. After removal of 3 bases from V and 3 bases from J, the junction contained 5 bases not matched to a gene. The CDR3 loop reads CASSFQGVINQPQHF. CDR3 nucleotide sequence: TGTGCCAGCAGCTTTCAGGGGGTTATCAATCAGCCCCAGCATTTT.

V gene TRBV6-2 or TRBV6-3 combines with J gene TRBJ2-7; no clear D. Trimming removed 2 bases from V and 0 bases from J, with 8 bases in between. CDR3 length: 14 residues. CDR1 is MNHEY and CDR2 is SVGEGT in the germline V gene. The DNA for the CDR3 is TGTGCCAGCAGTTACAGAGAGCGCTCCTACGAGCAGTACTTC. Translating it yields CASSYRERSYEQYF.

V gene TRBV28 combines with J gene TRBJ1-6; D unresolved. In germline, CDR1 is MDHEN, CDR2 SYDVKM. V gave up 3 bases and J gave up 10 bases, with 10 bases separating them. This CDR3 has 13 residues. The CDR3 sequence: CASSFGSYSPLHF. The CDR3 DNA sequence: TGTGCCAGCAGTTTCGGGTCCTACTCACCCCTCCACTTT. The full variable domain, its missing parts supplied by reference TRBV28 and TRBJ1-6, is DVKVTQSSRYLVKRTGEKVFLECVQDMDHENMFWYRQDPGLGLRLIYFSYDVKMKEKGDIPEGYSVSREKKERFSLILESASTNQTSMYLCASSFGSYSPLHFGNGTRLTVT.

The chain combines TRBV30 with TRBJ1-2; tentative D call: TRBD1 (5 bases). The germline CDR1 and CDR2 sequences are GTSNPN and SVGIG (reference sequence). V was trimmed by 6 bases and J by 8 bases, leaving 13 bases between them. This CDR3 region has 11 residues. CDR3 sequence reads: CACALGEGYTF. As DNA, the CDR3 is TGTGCCTGTGCTTTGGGGGAAGGCTACACCTTC.

This clonotype was seen a single time. The chain uses TRBV28 and TRBJ2-2; a weak D match, TRBD1 (6 bases). V was cut by 7 bases and J by 6 bases, with 15 bases left in between. Germline-derived CDR1 and CDR2 are MDHEN and SYDVKM. The CDR3 length is 14 residues. In DNA, the CDR3 is TGTGCCAGCACCGGGACACAAGCCCCCGGGGAGCTGTTTTTT. Translation gives CASTGTQAPGELFF.

There are a few counts of this clonotype. The chain combines TRBV20-1 with TRBJ1-6; a weak D match, TRBD1 (6 bases). Germline CDR1 is DFQATT and CDR2 is SNEGSKA (reference sequence). The CDR3 sequence is 14 residues long. Trimming pared 3 bases from V and 5 bases from J, leaving 11 bases between. The CDR3 bases are TGCAGTGCTAGGAGCGGACAGAATAATTCACCCCTCCACTTT. Its translation is CSARSGQNNSPLHF.

The sample holds a few counts of this clonotype. The V gene is TRBV15, the J gene TRBJ2-3, with 8 bases fitting TRBD1. Germline V gives CDR1 LNHNV, CDR2 YYDKDF (reference sequence). V was clipped by 0 bases and J by 6 bases; unmatched bases: 8. The CDR3 totals 16 residues. The CDR3 sequence: CATSRETDRELDTQYF. The DNA of the CDR3 is TGTGCCACCAGCAGAGAAACGGACAGGGAATTGGATACGCAGTATTTT.

This chain connects TRBV30 to TRBJ2-7, with D possibly TRBD2 on 5 matching bases. Germline V lookup: CDR1 GTSNPN, CDR2 SVGIG (reference sequence). The germline V and J ends were trimmed by 1 base and 4 bases, with 17 bases remaining between them. The CDR3 sequence is 15 residues long. CDR3 region: CAWSASQPGLYEQYF. Written as DNA, the CDR3 is TGTGCCTGGAGTGCATCCCAGCCGGGGTTGTACGAGCAGTACTTC.

The rearrangement links TRBV5-4 to TRBJ2-3; TRBD1 matches at 8 bases. The CDR3 is made up of 17 amino acids. Germline V gives CDR1 SGHNT, CDR2 YYREEE (reference sequence). The junction had 12 bases not matched to a gene; V was cut back by 5 bases and J by 1 base. The CDR3 DNA sequence: TGTGCCAGCAGTTCAGACAGGGGCCCAGTGCGCACAGATACGCAGTATTTT. Its translation is CASSSDRGPVRTDTQYF. Filled out from reference TRBV5-4 and TRBJ2-3, the complete variable domain reads ETGVTQSPTHLIKTRGQQVTLRCSSQSGHNTVSWYQQALGQGPQFIFQYYREEENGRGNFPPRFSGLQFPNYSSELNVNALELDDSALYLCASSSDRGPVRTDTQYFGPGTRLTVL.

The J gene is TRBJ2-3, the V gene TRBV11-2; either TRBD1 or TRBD2 may fit D (5 bases each). Trimming took off 5 bases at V and 2 bases at J, with 20 bases between the two ends. Germline CDR1 SGHAT, CDR2 FQNNGV. This CDR3 comprises 17 residues. The CDR3 sequence: CASSRGGGHQITDTQYF. As DNA, the CDR3 is TGTGCCAGCAGCCGAGGAGGCGGACACCAGATCACAGATACGCAGTATTTT.

The chain recombines TRBV28 with TRBJ2-7; D unclear. Germline assignment: CDR1 MDHEN and CDR2 SYDVKM. This CDR3 is built from 15 residues. Trimming shortened V by 2 bases and J by 12 bases, and 23 bases separated the two germline ends. This chain's CDR3 is CASSLGGPSPLQWYF. CDR3 coding DNA: TGTGCCAGCAGTTTAGGCGGACCGTCCCCTCTTCAATGGTACTTC.

This clonotype was picked up a small number of times. The chain has TRBV4-2 and TRBJ2-5; D remains unclear. Trimming shortened V by 1 base and J by 3 bases, and 12 bases separated the two germline ends. Germline CDR1 and CDR2: LGHNA and YNFKEQ. The CDR3 is 15 residues long. The CDR3 DNA reads as TGTGCCAGCAGCCAAGTGCCTCGACTGGAAGAGACCCAGTACTTC. This encodes CASSQVPRLEETQYF.